This is a list of T cell receptor beta chains from one sample in a study of T cells in Graves' hyperthyroidism and ophthalmopathy. TCRdb re-called the multiplex PCR reads with MiXCR, one entry per CDR3 protein. The table lists a few hundred thousand distinct CDR3 sequences, more than 12% of them singletons. Sequences were obtained from blood. Receptors originate from a woman in her twenties or thirties with Graves' hyperthyroidism. CDR3s include the opening cysteine and the closing phenylalanine or tryptophan. Each record gives: D gene, V gene, clone size, CDR3 length, J gene, CDR3 DNA, CDR3 protein. The D gene is left open where the match is weak. Clone size, where shown, is once, few, many, or a class for clones that have expanded.

d_call: .; v_call: TRBV2; clone_size: many; cdr3_length: 15; j_call: TRBJ1-2; cdr3_nt: TGTGCCAGCAGCCGAAGCGCTAGGGACCATAGGGGCTACACCTTC; cdr3_aa: CASSRSARDHRGYTF
d_call: TRBD1; v_call: TRBV27; clone_size: many; cdr3_length: 13; j_call: TRBJ1-2; cdr3_nt: TGTGCCAGCAGGGAGCAGGGGGCGGATGGCTACACCTTC; cdr3_aa: CASREQGADGYTF
d_call: .; v_call: TRBV28; clone_size: many; cdr3_length: 13; j_call: TRBJ2-7; cdr3_nt: TGTGCCAGCAGTCCCGATTGGGCCTACGAGCAGTACTTC; cdr3_aa: CASSPDWAYEQYF
d_call: .; v_call: TRBV9; clone_size: few; cdr3_length: 14; j_call: TRBJ2-5; cdr3_nt: TGTGCCAGCAGCGCCGGAACCCCGCAAGAGACCCAGTACTTC; cdr3_aa: CASSAGTPQETQYF
d_call: .; v_call: TRBV18; clone_size: many; cdr3_length: 14; j_call: TRBJ1-1; cdr3_nt: TGTGCCAGCTCACTTCCGGGACCTAGGGTGGAAGCTTTCTTT; cdr3_aa: CASSLPGPRVEAFF
d_call: TRBD1; v_call: TRBV6-1; clone_size: .; cdr3_length: 13; j_call: TRBJ1-5; cdr3_nt: TGTGCCAGCAGTGAAGGACAGGGTCAGCCCCAGCATTTT; cdr3_aa: CASSEGQGQPQHF
d_call: .; v_call: TRBV28; clone_size: .; cdr3_length: 15; j_call: TRBJ2-3; cdr3_nt: TGTGCCAGCAGCCCCCTCATAAAATACACAGATACGCAGTATTTT; cdr3_aa: CASSPLIKYTDTQYF
d_call: TRBD2; v_call: TRBV20-1; clone_size: few; cdr3_length: 13; j_call: TRBJ2-7; cdr3_nt: TGCAGTGCTAGAGGACTAGCGGGATCCGAGCAGTACTTC; cdr3_aa: CSARGLAGSEQYF
d_call: TRBD1; v_call: TRBV7-2; clone_size: many; cdr3_length: 13; j_call: TRBJ1-1; cdr3_nt: TGTGCCAGCAGCCCTCAGACAGGGTCTGAAGCTTTCTTT; cdr3_aa: CASSPQTGSEAFF
d_call: TRBD2; v_call: TRBV20-1; clone_size: few; cdr3_length: 15; j_call: TRBJ2-3; cdr3_nt: TGCAGTGCTATAAGACTAGCGGGTAACACAGATACGCAGTATTTT; cdr3_aa: CSAIRLAGNTDTQYF
d_call: TRBD2; v_call: TRBV27; clone_size: many; cdr3_length: 19; j_call: TRBJ2-1; cdr3_nt: TGTGCCAGCCACTTTCTAAACTTCGGCCGCGGGGGGATCTACAATGAGCAGTTCTTC; cdr3_aa: CASHFLNFGRGGIYNEQFF
d_call: TRBD1; v_call: TRBV5-1; clone_size: few; cdr3_length: 18; j_call: TRBJ2-6; cdr3_nt: TGCGCCAGCAGCGGGGGACAGGACGGATGGTCTGGGGCCAACGTCCTGACTTTC; cdr3_aa: CASSGGQDGWSGANVLTF
d_call: .; v_call: TRBV11-2; clone_size: many; cdr3_length: 17; j_call: TRBJ2-1; cdr3_nt: TGTGCCAGCAGCATAGCCGAACCGTGGCAGATTGGGTATGAGCAGTTCTTC; cdr3_aa: CASSIAEPWQIGYEQFF
d_call: .; v_call: TRBV11-1; clone_size: few; cdr3_length: 15; j_call: TRBJ1-2; cdr3_nt: TGTGCCAGCAGCCCAGTTGTTAGGGGCGACTATGGCTACACCTTC; cdr3_aa: CASSPVVRGDYGYTF
d_call: TRBD2; v_call: TRBV11-2; clone_size: many; cdr3_length: 17; j_call: TRBJ2-1; cdr3_nt: TGTGCCAGCAGCTTAGGAAGTAGCGGGAGCTACTACAATGAGCAGTTCTTC; cdr3_aa: CASSLGSSGSYYNEQFF
d_call: TRBD2; v_call: TRBV11-2; clone_size: many; cdr3_length: 16; j_call: TRBJ2-3; cdr3_nt: TGTGCCAGCAGCTTAAGACTAGCGGGAGGTTCAGATACGCAGTATTTT; cdr3_aa: CASSLRLAGGSDTQYF
d_call: TRBD2; v_call: TRBV29-1; clone_size: .; cdr3_length: 13; j_call: TRBJ2-5; cdr3_nt: TGCAGCGCCCAGGGACTAGCGGGGGAGACCCAGTACTTC; cdr3_aa: CSAQGLAGETQYF
d_call: .; v_call: TRBV29-1; clone_size: few; cdr3_length: 11; j_call: TRBJ1-1; cdr3_nt: TGCAGCGTTGAAGGGGTGGGAACAGCTTTCTTT; cdr3_aa: CSVEGVGTAFF
d_call: .; v_call: TRBV11-3; clone_size: .; cdr3_length: 14; j_call: TRBJ2-3; cdr3_nt: TGTGCCAGCAACTTAGGCGCAGGGATAGATACGCAGTATTTT; cdr3_aa: CASNLGAGIDTQYF
d_call: TRBD1; v_call: TRBV27; clone_size: many; cdr3_length: 16; j_call: TRBJ2-1; cdr3_nt: TGTGCCAGCAGACCTACCCCCTCGCAGGGGGACAGTGAGCAGTTCTTC; cdr3_aa: CASRPTPSQGDSEQFF
d_call: .; v_call: TRBV5-1; clone_size: many; cdr3_length: 16; j_call: TRBJ2-1; cdr3_nt: .; cdr3_aa: CASSFLWGTSYNEQFF
d_call: TRBD1; v_call: TRBV11-3; clone_size: many; cdr3_length: 18; j_call: TRBJ2-2; cdr3_nt: TGTGCCAGCAGCTTAAACGAACACGGACAGGGAGCCACCGGGGAGCTGTTTTTT; cdr3_aa: CASSLNEHGQGATGELFF
d_call: .; v_call: TRBV30; clone_size: .; cdr3_length: 14; j_call: TRBJ1-2; cdr3_nt: TGTGCCTGGAGTCAGATCCGAACGGACTATGGCTACACCTTC; cdr3_aa: CAWSQIRTDYGYTF
d_call: TRBD2; v_call: TRBV18; clone_size: few; cdr3_length: 16; j_call: TRBJ2-3; cdr3_nt: TGTGCCAGCTCACCGATGCTCGCGGGAGGCACAGATACGCAGTATTTT; cdr3_aa: CASSPMLAGGTDTQYF
d_call: .; v_call: TRBV6-1; clone_size: .; cdr3_length: 14; j_call: TRBJ2-3; cdr3_nt: TGTGCCAGCAGTACGGGACTCACCACAGATACGCAGTATTTT; cdr3_aa: CASSTGLTTDTQYF
d_call: TRBD2; v_call: TRBV5-1; clone_size: .; cdr3_length: 15; j_call: TRBJ2-5; cdr3_nt: TGCGCCAGCAGCTCTAGCGGGAATGGGGGAGAGACCCAGTACTTC; cdr3_aa: CASSSSGNGGETQYF
d_call: .; v_call: TRBV27; clone_size: many; cdr3_length: 15; j_call: TRBJ2-1; cdr3_nt: TGTGCCAGCAGCTGGGGACTGAGCTCCTACAATGAGCAGTTCTTC; cdr3_aa: CASSWGLSSYNEQFF
d_call: TRBD2; v_call: TRBV20-1; clone_size: many; cdr3_length: 16; j_call: TRBJ2-7; cdr3_nt: TGCAGTGCTAGAGAGGATTTTAGCGGGAGTGTTGACGAGCAGTACTTC; cdr3_aa: CSAREDFSGSVDEQYF
d_call: .; v_call: TRBV7-9; clone_size: many; cdr3_length: 15; j_call: TRBJ1-1; cdr3_nt: TGTGCCAGCAGCTTAGGGAGCGGGGGCGATACTGAAGCTTTCTTT; cdr3_aa: CASSLGSGGDTEAFF
d_call: .; v_call: TRBV19; clone_size: few; cdr3_length: 16; j_call: TRBJ1-1; cdr3_nt: TGTGCCAGTAGTATAGGAGAAGGGGTATGGAACACTGAAGCTTTCTTT; cdr3_aa: CASSIGEGVWNTEAFF
d_call: .; v_call: TRBV18; clone_size: .; cdr3_length: 16; j_call: TRBJ1-1; cdr3_nt: TGTGCCTGCTCACCACCGTTCCGGGCAGCTAACACTGAAGCTTTCTTT; cdr3_aa: CACSPPFRAANTEAFF
d_call: TRBD2; v_call: TRBV6-1; clone_size: many; cdr3_length: 14; j_call: TRBJ2-1; cdr3_nt: TGTGCCAGCAGTAGGGAGGGCTCCTACAATGAGCAGTTCTTC; cdr3_aa: CASSREGSYNEQFF
d_call: TRBD2; v_call: TRBV27; clone_size: .; cdr3_length: 14; j_call: TRBJ2-1; cdr3_nt: TGTGCCAGCACCGCGGGAGTCTCCTACAGTGAGCAGTTCTTC; cdr3_aa: CASTAGVSYSEQFF
d_call: .; v_call: TRBV6-2/TRBV6-3; clone_size: .; cdr3_length: 16; j_call: TRBJ1-5; cdr3_nt: TGTGCCAGCAGTTACTCGCTAGGCCGGCCGGGCCAGCCCCAGCATTTT; cdr3_aa: CASSYSLGRPGQPQHF
d_call: .; v_call: TRBV25-1; clone_size: .; cdr3_length: 16; j_call: TRBJ1-4; cdr3_nt: TGTGCCAGCAGTGGGGGACGAGTGTGGGGTTATGAAAAACTGTTTTTT; cdr3_aa: CASSGGRVWGYEKLFF
d_call: .; v_call: TRBV4-1; clone_size: many; cdr3_length: 13; j_call: TRBJ2-7; cdr3_nt: TGCGCCAGCAGCCCCCCGACGGGACGCGAGCAGTACTTC; cdr3_aa: CASSPPTGREQYF
d_call: TRBD1; v_call: TRBV3-1; clone_size: .; cdr3_length: 15; j_call: TRBJ1-3; cdr3_nt: TGTGCCAGCAGCGTTGACAGGGGTTTTGGAAACACCATATATTTT; cdr3_aa: CASSVDRGFGNTIYF
d_call: .; v_call: TRBV11-2; clone_size: many; cdr3_length: 15; j_call: TRBJ2-1; cdr3_nt: TGTGCCAGCAGCTTCGCGGGGATATGGGATAATGAGCAGTTCTTC; cdr3_aa: CASSFAGIWDNEQFF
d_call: TRBD1; v_call: TRBV5-6; clone_size: .; cdr3_length: 17; j_call: TRBJ2-3; cdr3_nt: TGTGCCAGCAGCTTGGTGTACCGGACAGGGGGCACAGATACGCAGTATTTT; cdr3_aa: CASSLVYRTGGTDTQYF
d_call: TRBD1; v_call: TRBV30; clone_size: many; cdr3_length: 13; j_call: TRBJ1-1; cdr3_nt: TGTGCCTGGAGTAGGGGGCCGAACACTGAAGCTTTCTTT; cdr3_aa: CAWSRGPNTEAFF
d_call: .; v_call: TRBV12-3/TRBV12-4; clone_size: many; cdr3_length: 14; j_call: TRBJ2-7; cdr3_nt: TGTGCCAGCGCTCGGGGGAGCGGTTCCTACGAGCAGTACTTC; cdr3_aa: CASARGSGSYEQYF
d_call: TRBD2; v_call: TRBV3-1; clone_size: many; cdr3_length: 14; j_call: TRBJ2-7; cdr3_nt: TGTGCCAGCAGCCAAGTGGGGACTACCTACGAGCAGTACTTC; cdr3_aa: CASSQVGTTYEQYF
d_call: .; v_call: TRBV5-1; clone_size: many; cdr3_length: 13; j_call: TRBJ2-1; cdr3_nt: TGCGCCAGCAGCCCCAACAGGGAAGGGGCTGAGTTCTTC; cdr3_aa: CASSPNREGAEFF
d_call: TRBD2; v_call: TRBV9; clone_size: many; cdr3_length: 15; j_call: TRBJ2-5; cdr3_nt: TGTGCCAGCAGCCCCCGGACTAGCGGTCAAGAGACCCAGTACTTC; cdr3_aa: CASSPRTSGQETQYF
d_call: .; v_call: TRBV28; clone_size: many; cdr3_length: 11; j_call: TRBJ1-2; cdr3_nt: TGTGCCAGCAGTCCGGGCTATGGCTACACCTTC; cdr3_aa: CASSPGYGYTF
d_call: .; v_call: TRBV4-1; clone_size: few; cdr3_length: 17; j_call: TRBJ1-3; cdr3_nt: TGCGCCAGCAGCCCCTCGGGCCAGCCATCCTCTGGAAACACCATATATTTT; cdr3_aa: CASSPSGQPSSGNTIYF
d_call: TRBD1; v_call: TRBV20-1; clone_size: few; cdr3_length: 13; j_call: TRBJ2-3; cdr3_nt: TGCAGTGTCAGGGGACAGATATCAGATACGCAGTATTTT; cdr3_aa: CSVRGQISDTQYF
d_call: .; v_call: TRBV20-1; clone_size: many; cdr3_length: 16; j_call: TRBJ2-3; cdr3_nt: TGCAGTGCCCCCCCATCCACAGCGGATGTCACAGATACGCAGTATTTT; cdr3_aa: CSAPPSTADVTDTQYF
d_call: .; v_call: TRBV9; clone_size: .; cdr3_length: 16; j_call: TRBJ2-1; cdr3_nt: TGTGCCAGCAGCGTAGAATCAGGCCACTCCTACAATGAGCAGTTCTTC; cdr3_aa: CASSVESGHSYNEQFF
d_call: TRBD2; v_call: TRBV20-1; clone_size: .; cdr3_length: 16; j_call: TRBJ2-7; cdr3_nt: TGCAGTGCTAGAGATATCGGGACTACCTTCAGCACCGAGCAGTACTTC; cdr3_aa: CSARDIGTTFSTEQYF
d_call: .; v_call: TRBV20-1; clone_size: few; cdr3_length: 12; j_call: TRBJ2-7; cdr3_nt: TGCAGTGCTAGAGACCAGTCCTACGAGCAGTACTTC; cdr3_aa: CSARDQSYEQYF
d_call: .; v_call: TRBV12-3/TRBV12-4; clone_size: few; cdr3_length: 15; j_call: TRBJ2-4; cdr3_nt: TGTGCCAGCACTCCCACCACCATAGCCAAAAACATTCAGTACTTC; cdr3_aa: CASTPTTIAKNIQYF
d_call: TRBD2; v_call: TRBV7-2; clone_size: .; cdr3_length: 16; j_call: TRBJ2-3; cdr3_nt: TGTGCCAGCAGCTCAGGGCTAGCGGGAGTACCAGATACGCAGTATTTT; cdr3_aa: CASSSGLAGVPDTQYF
d_call: .; v_call: TRBV11-1; clone_size: many; cdr3_length: 13; j_call: TRBJ1-1; cdr3_nt: TGTGCCAGCAGCTCGGAGTTGAACACTGAAGCTTTCTTT; cdr3_aa: CASSSELNTEAFF
d_call: .; v_call: TRBV4-1; clone_size: many; cdr3_length: 12; j_call: TRBJ1-1; cdr3_nt: TGCGCCAGCAGCTATGAGCGGGGTGAAGCTTTCTTT; cdr3_aa: CASSYERGEAFF
d_call: TRBD2; v_call: TRBV28; clone_size: many; cdr3_length: 16; j_call: TRBJ2-1; cdr3_nt: TGTGCCAGCAGTTCCCCCGGACTAGCGGGAGGGCCTCTGCAGTTCTTC; cdr3_aa: CASSSPGLAGGPLQFF
d_call: .; v_call: TRBV5-1; clone_size: few; cdr3_length: 17; j_call: TRBJ2-3; cdr3_nt: TGCGCCAGCAGCTTGGATCCGGGGTCGGGAGCCACAGATACGCAGTATTTT; cdr3_aa: CASSLDPGSGATDTQYF
d_call: .; v_call: TRBV19; clone_size: .; cdr3_length: 16; j_call: TRBJ2-1; cdr3_nt: TGTGCCAGTAGTATTTGGGGCGGAAACTCCTACAATGAGCAGTTCTTC; cdr3_aa: CASSIWGGNSYNEQFF
d_call: TRBD1; v_call: TRBV5-5; clone_size: .; cdr3_length: 15; j_call: TRBJ1-5; cdr3_nt: TGTGCCAGCAGCGACACCGGGACAGGGTATCAGCCCCAGCATTTT; cdr3_aa: CASSDTGTGYQPQHF
d_call: TRBD2; v_call: TRBV12-3/TRBV12-4; clone_size: many; cdr3_length: 15; j_call: TRBJ2-1; cdr3_nt: TGTGCCAGCAGCAATGGACTAGTAGGGGACAATGAGCAGTTCTTC; cdr3_aa: CASSNGLVGDNEQFF